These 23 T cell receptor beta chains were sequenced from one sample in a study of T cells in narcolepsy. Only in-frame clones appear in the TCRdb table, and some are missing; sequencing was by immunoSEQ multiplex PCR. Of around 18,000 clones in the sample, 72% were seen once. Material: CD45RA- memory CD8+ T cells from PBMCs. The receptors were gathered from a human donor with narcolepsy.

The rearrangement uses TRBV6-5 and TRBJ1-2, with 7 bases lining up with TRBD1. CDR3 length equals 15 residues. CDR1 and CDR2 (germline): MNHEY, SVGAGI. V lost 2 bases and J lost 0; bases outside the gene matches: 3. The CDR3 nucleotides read TGTGCCAGCAGTTACGTCCAGGGGGCTAACTATGGCTACACCTTC. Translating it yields CASSYVQGANYGYTF.

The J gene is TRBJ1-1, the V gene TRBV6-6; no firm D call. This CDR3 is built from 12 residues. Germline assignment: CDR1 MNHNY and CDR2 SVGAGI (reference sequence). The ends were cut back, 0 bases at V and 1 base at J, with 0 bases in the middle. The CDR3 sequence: CASSYSNTEAFF. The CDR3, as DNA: TGTGCCAGCAGTTACTCGAACACTGAAGCTTTCTTT.

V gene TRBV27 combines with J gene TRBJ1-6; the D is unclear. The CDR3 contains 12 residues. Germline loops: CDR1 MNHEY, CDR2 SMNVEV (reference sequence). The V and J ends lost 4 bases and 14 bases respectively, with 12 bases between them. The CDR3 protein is CASSSARNALHF. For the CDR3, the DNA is TGTGCCAGCAGTTCCGCCCGGAATGCCCTCCACTTT.

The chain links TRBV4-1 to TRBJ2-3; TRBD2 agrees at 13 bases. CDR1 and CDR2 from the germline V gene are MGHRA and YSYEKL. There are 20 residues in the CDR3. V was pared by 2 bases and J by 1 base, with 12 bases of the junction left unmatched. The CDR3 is CASSQRTSGGLGRGTDTQYF. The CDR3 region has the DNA TGCGCCAGCAGCCAACGGACTAGCGGGGGCCTCGGGAGGGGCACAGATACGCAGTATTTT.

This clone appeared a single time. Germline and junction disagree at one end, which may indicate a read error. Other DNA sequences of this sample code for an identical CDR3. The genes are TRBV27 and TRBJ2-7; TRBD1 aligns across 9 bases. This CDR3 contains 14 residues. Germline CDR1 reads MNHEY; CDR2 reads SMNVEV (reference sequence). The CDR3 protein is CASSSGTGHGEQYF. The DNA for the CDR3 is TGCGCCAGCAGTTCCGGGACAGGGCATGGGGAGCAGTACTTC.

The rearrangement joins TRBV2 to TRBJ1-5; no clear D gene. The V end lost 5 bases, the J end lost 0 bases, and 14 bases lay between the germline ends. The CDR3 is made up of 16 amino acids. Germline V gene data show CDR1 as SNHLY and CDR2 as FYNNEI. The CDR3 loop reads CASSSPGGYSNQPQHF. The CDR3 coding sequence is TGTGCCAGCAGTTCCCCCGGTGGTTATAGCAATCAGCCCCAGCATTTT. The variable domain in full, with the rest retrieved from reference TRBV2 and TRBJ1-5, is EPEVTQTPSHQVTQMGQEVILRCVPISNHLYFYWYRQILGQKVEFLVSFYNNEISEKSEIFDDQFSVERPDGSNFTLKIRSTKLEDSAMYFCASSSPGGYSNQPQHFGDGTRLSIL.

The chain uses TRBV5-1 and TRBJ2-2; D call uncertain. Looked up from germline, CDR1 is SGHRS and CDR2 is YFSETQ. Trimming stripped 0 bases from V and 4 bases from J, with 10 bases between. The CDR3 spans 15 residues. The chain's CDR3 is CASSLVVRITGELFF. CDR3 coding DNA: TGCGCCAGCAGCTTGGTGGTACGGATCACCGGGGAGCTGTTTTTT.

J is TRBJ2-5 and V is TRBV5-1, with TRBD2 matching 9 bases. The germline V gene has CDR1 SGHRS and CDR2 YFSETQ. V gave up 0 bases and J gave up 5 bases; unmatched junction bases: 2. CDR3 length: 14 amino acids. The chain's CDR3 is CASSLASGGETQYF. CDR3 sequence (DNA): TGCGCCAGCAGCTTGGCGAGCGGGGGGGAGACCCAGTACTTC.

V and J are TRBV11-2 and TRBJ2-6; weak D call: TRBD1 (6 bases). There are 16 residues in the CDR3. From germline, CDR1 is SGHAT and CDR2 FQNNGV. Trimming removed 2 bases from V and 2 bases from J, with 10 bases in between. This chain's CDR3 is CASSLNPGAGANVLTF. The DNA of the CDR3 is TGTGCCAGCAGCTTAAACCCAGGGGCTGGGGCCAACGTCCTGACTTTC.

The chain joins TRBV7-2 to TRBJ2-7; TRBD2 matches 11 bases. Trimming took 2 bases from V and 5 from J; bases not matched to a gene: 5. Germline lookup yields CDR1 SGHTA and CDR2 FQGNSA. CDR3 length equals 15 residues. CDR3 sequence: CASSLMTSGTHEQYF. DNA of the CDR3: TGTGCCAGCAGCTTAATGACTAGCGGGACCCACGAGCAGTACTTC. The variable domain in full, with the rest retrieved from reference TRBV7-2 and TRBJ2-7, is GAGVSQSPSNKVTEKGKDVELRCDPISGHTALYWYRQSLGQGLEFLIYFQGNSAPDKSGLPSDRFSAERTGGSVSTLTIQRTQQEDSAVYLCASSLMTSGTHEQYFGPGTRLTVT.

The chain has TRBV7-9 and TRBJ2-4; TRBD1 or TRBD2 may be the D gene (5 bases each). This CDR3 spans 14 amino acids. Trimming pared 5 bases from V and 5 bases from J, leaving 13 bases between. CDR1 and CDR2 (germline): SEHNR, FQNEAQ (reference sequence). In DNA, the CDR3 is TGTGCCAGCAGCCCGCTGGGACGAGAAAACATTCAGTACTTC. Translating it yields CASSPLGRENIQYF.

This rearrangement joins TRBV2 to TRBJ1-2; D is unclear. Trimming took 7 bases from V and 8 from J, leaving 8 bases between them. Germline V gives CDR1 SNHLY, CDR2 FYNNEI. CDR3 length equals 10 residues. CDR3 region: CASMSGGYTF. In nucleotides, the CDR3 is TGTGCCAGCATGAGCGGGGGCTACACCTTC.

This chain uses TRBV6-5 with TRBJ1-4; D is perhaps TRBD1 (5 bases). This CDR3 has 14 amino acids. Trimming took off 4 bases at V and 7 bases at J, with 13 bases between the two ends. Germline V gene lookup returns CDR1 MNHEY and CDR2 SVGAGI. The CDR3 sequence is CASSWDLRAEKLFF. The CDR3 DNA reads TGTGCCAGCAGTTGGGACCTTCGGGCTGAAAAACTGTTTTTT.

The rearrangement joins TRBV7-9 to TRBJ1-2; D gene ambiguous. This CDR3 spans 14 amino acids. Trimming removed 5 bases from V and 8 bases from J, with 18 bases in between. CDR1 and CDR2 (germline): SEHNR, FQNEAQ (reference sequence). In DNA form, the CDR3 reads TGTGCCAGCAGCCTCCTAGGCGGCGGACTCGGCTACACCTTC. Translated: CASSLLGGGLGYTF.

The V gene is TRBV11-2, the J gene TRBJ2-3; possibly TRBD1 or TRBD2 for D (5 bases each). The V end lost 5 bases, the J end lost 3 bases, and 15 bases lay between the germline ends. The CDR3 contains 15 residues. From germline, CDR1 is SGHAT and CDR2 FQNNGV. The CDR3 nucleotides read TGTGCCAGCAGCCGCCGTGGGGACCCGACAGATACGCAGTATTTT. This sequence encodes CASSRRGDPTDTQYF.

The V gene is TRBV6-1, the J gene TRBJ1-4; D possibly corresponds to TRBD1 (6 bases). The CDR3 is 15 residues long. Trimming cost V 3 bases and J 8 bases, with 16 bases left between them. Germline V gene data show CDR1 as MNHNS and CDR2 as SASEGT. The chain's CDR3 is CASSEGALLLEKLFF. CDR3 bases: TGTGCCAGCAGTGAGGGGGCGCTTCTTTTAGAAAAACTGTTTTTT.

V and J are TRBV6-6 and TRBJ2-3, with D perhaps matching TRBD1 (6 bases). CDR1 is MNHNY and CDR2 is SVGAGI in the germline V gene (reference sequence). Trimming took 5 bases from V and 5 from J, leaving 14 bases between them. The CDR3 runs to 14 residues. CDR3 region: CASSSTGRGDTQYF. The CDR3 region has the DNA TGTGCCAGCAGTAGTACAGGGAGAGGAGATACGCAGTATTTT.

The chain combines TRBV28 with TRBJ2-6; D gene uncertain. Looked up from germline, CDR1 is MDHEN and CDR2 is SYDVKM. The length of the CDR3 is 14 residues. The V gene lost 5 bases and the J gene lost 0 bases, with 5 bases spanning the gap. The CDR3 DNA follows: TGTGCCAGCAGTAAGTTCTCTGGGGCCAACGTCCTGACTTTC. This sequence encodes CASSKFSGANVLTF.

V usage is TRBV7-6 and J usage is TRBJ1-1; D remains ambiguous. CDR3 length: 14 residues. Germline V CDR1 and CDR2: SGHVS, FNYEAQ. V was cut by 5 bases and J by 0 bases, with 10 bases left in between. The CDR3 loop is CASSPIQMNTEAFF. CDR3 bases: TGTGCCAGCAGCCCGATTCAAATGAACACTGAAGCTTTCTTT.

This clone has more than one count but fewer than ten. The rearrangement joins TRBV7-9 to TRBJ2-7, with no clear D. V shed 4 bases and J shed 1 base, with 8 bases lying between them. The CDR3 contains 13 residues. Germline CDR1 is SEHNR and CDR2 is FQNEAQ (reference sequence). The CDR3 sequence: CASSSDGSYEQYF. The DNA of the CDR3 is TGTGCCAGCAGCTCGGACGGTTCCTACGAGCAGTACTTC.

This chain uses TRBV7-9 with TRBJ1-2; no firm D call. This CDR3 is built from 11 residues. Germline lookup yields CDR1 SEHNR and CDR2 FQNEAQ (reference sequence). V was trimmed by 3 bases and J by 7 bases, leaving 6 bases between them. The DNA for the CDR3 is TGTGCCAGCAGCTTGGACGCTGGCTACACCTTC. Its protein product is CASSLDAGYTF.

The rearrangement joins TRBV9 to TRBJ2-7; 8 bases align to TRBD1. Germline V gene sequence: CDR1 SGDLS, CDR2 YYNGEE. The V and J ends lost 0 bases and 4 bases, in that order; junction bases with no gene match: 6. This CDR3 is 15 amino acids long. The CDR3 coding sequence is TGTGCCAGCAGCGTAGACGAGACAGGGGATTACGAGCAGTACTTC. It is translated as CASSVDETGDYEQYF.

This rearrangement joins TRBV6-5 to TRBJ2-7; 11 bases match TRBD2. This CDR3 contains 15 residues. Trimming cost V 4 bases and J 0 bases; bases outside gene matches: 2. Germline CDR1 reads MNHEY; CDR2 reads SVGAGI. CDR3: CASSSLAGASYEQYF. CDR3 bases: TGTGCCAGCAGTTCACTAGCGGGGGCCTCCTACGAGCAGTACTTC.